These T cell receptor beta chains were read from a single sample in a study of blood T cell repertoires in COVID-19. This table comes from immunoSEQ multiplex PCR, and its TCRdb copy is limited to in-frame clones, with some not included. The data contain 190,000 or so clones, more than 85% of them singletons. The material sequenced was peripheral blood. Receptors were obtained from a man aged 35-49 years with active or convalescent COVID-19. CDR3s include the opening cysteine and the closing phenylalanine or tryptophan. A D gene is named only where the DNA matches it firmly. The size of a clone is reported for some rows only, either as once, few or many, or as a class for expanded clones.

V gene	clone size	J gene	D gene	CDR3 protein	CDR3 DNA
TRBV29-1	NA	TRBJ2-3	NA	CSVEDRVDTQYF	TGCAGCGTTGAAGATCGGGTAGATACGCAGTATTTT
TRBV7-9	NA	TRBJ1-1	NA	CASSPQGVNTEAFF	TGTGCCAGCAGCCCACAGGGTGTGAACACTGAAGCTTTCTTT
TRBV28	NA	TRBJ2-7	NA	CASSLEGPYEQYF	TGTGCCAGCAGTTTGGAGGGACCCTACGAGCAGTACTTC
TRBV27	NA	TRBJ1-3	NA	CASSGLYSGNTIYF	TGTGCCAGCTCCGGTCTTTACTCTGGAAACACCATATATTTT
TRBV7-9	NA	TRBJ2-3	TRBD2	CASSFSGGAADTQYF	TGTGCCAGCAGCTTTAGCGGGGGTGCGGCAGATACGCAGTATTTT
TRBV7-2	NA	TRBJ2-3	NA	CASSFRGGGTDTQYF	TGTGCCAGCAGCTTTCGAGGGGGTGGCACAGATACGCAGTATTTT
TRBV4-3	NA	TRBJ2-3	TRBD1	CASSQFRGDTQYF	TGCGCCAGCAGTCAATTCAGGGGGGATACGCAGTATTTT
TRBV7-2	NA	TRBJ2-4	TRBD2	CASSLSGAPKNIQYF	TGTGCCAGCAGCTTGAGCGGGGCCCCCAAAAACATTCAGTACTTC
TRBV5-1	NA	TRBJ1-4	NA	CASSLTSGFPNEKLFF	TGCGCCAGCAGCTTGACTTCAGGATTTCCTAATGAAAAACTGTTTTTT
TRBV30	NA	TRBJ1-2	TRBD1	CAWSRGASGTGVNLYGYTF	TGTGCCTGGAGTCGGGGGGCGTCCGGGACAGGGGTCAATCTCTATGGCTACACCTTC
TRBV19	NA	TRBJ2-7	NA	CASSFGLLSSYEQYF	TGTGCCAGTAGTTTCGGACTCCTGAGCTCCTACGAGCAGTACTTC
TRBV28	few	TRBJ1-4	NA	CAAAGGLNEKLFF	TGTGCCGCGGCGGGGGGGCTTAATGAAAAACTGTTTTTT
TRBV6-5	NA	TRBJ2-5	NA	CASSYSLVQETQYF	TGTGCCAGCAGTTACTCACTAGTCCAAGAGACCCAGTACTTC
TRBV19	NA	TRBJ2-7	NA	CASSIDRRAGYEQYF	TGTGCCAGTAGTATAGATCGGCGAGCGGGCTACGAGCAGTACTTC
TRBV15	once	TRBJ1-1	NA	CATSTKWGAEAFF	TGTGCCACCAGCACCAAATGGGGGGCTGAAGCTTTCTTT
TRBV5-6	NA	TRBJ1-2	TRBD1	CASSLRDRANYGYTF	TGTGCCAGCAGCTTAAGGGACAGAGCTAACTATGGCTACACCTTC
TRBV6-1	NA	TRBJ1-1	TRBD1	CASSDVRTGGDEAFF	TGTGCCAGCAGTGATGTCAGGACAGGGGGCGATGAAGCTTTCTTT
TRBV2	NA	TRBJ1-2	TRBD1	CASSERDSSRGYTF	TGTGCCAGCAGTGAACGGGACAGCTCTAGGGGCTACACCTTC
TRBV2	NA	TRBJ2-7	TRBD1	CASRPTGTGTEQYF	TGTGCCAGCAGACCCACCGGGACAGGGACCGAGCAGTACTTC
TRBV28	once	TRBJ2-5	NA	CATNTGLQETQYF	TGTGCCACTAACACAGGGCTCCAAGAGACCCAGTACTTC
TRBV29-1	NA	TRBJ2-3	TRBD2	CSFERAGGRADTQYF	TGCAGCTTCGAGCGGGCGGGGGGGCGCGCAGATACGCAGTATTTT
TRBV30	once	TRBJ2-3	TRBD2	CAWRKAGGRKRDTQYF	TGTGCCTGGAGGAAAGCGGGGGGTCGGAAAAGAGATACGCAGTATTTT